These 29 T cell receptor beta chains originate from one sample sequenced in a study of STAT3 mutations in large granular lymphocyte leukemia (dated by TCRdb to about 2019). Study-wide conclusions, independent of this receptor: At least one immunodominant TCRbeta clonotype was identified in every T-LGLL patient, and multiple immunodominant subclonotypes were identified in about half of the T-LGLL patients.

The method was the immunoSEQ multiplex PCR assay. TCRdb mirrors the immuneACCESS table, restricted to in-frame sequences. Some clones are absent from its copies; in checked studies, under half trace to an unresolved V gene, and the reason for the others is unknown. Within this sample are fewer than 8,500 clones, with about nine tenths of them counted one time only. The ten largest clones add up to approximately 46% of the sample. For these receptors, no antigen is known. The sequencing sample was made of peripheral blood mononuclear cells. Receptors originate from a man between 45 and 60 years old with T-cell large granular lymphocyte leukemia. Some clones in this sample may be carry-over from other donors' samples. The age is the age at diagnosis.

V gene TRBV20-1 combines with J gene TRBJ1-2; 7 bases map to TRBD1. Trimming took 5 bases from V and 8 from J; bases not matched to a gene: 5. CDR1 is DFQATT, CDR2 SNEGSKA, per germline (reference sequence). The CDR3 consists of 11 residues. The CDR3 sequence is CSASGGEGYTF. The CDR3 DNA follows: TGCAGTGCTTCAGGGGGAGAGGGCTACACCTTC.

The chain has TRBV4-1 and TRBJ2-7; tentatively, D is TRBD1 or TRBD2 (6 bases each). The V and J ends lost 5 bases and 1 base respectively, with 18 bases between them. This CDR3 comprises 16 residues. Germline values: CDR1 MGHRA, CDR2 YSYEKL. CDR3 in amino acids: CASSKGGGQISYEQYF. In nucleotides, the CDR3 is TGCGCCAGCAGCAAAGGGGGAGGACAGATATCCTACGAGCAGTACTTC.

This sequence joins TRBV6-6 and TRBJ2-7, with 8 bases matching TRBD2. Germline V gives CDR1 MNHNY, CDR2 SVGAGI (reference sequence). Trimming took 6 bases from V and 6 from J; bases not matched to a gene: 16. The length of the CDR3 is 16 residues. CDR3 DNA: TGTGCCAGCAGCCCGACTAGCGCTGAAGCCGGGGTCGAGCAGTACTTC. Protein sequence: CASSPTSAEAGVEQYF.

This clone has only a few counts. The chain couples TRBV5-1 to TRBJ2-7, with D possibly matching TRBD1 (5 bases). The CDR3 totals 12 residues. The V gene lost 4 bases and the J gene lost 2 bases, with 7 bases spanning the gap. Germline V gene lookup returns CDR1 SGHRS and CDR2 YFSETQ. Here the CDR3 DNA reads TGCGCCAGCAGCCCGGACACCTACGAGCAGTACTTC. Its translation: CASSPDTYEQYF.

The V and J genes are TRBV2 and TRBJ1-5, with D maybe TRBD1 (6 bases). V dropped 2 bases and J dropped 5 bases, with 10 bases sitting between them. The CDR3 runs to 14 residues. Germline V gene lookup returns CDR1 SNHLY and CDR2 FYNNEI. The CDR3 protein is CASSELTGDQPQHF. The CDR3 region has the DNA TGTGCCAGCAGTGAACTGACAGGAGATCAGCCCCAGCATTTT.

J is TRBJ2-7 and V is TRBV7-3; D may be TRBD2 (6 bases). This CDR3 contains 13 residues. Per the germline V gene, CDR1 is SGHTA and CDR2 is FQGTGA. Trimming took 4 bases from V and 7 from J, leaving 14 bases between them. CDR3 protein: CASSSAGSREQYF. The CDR3 bases are TGTGCCAGCAGCTCGGCCGGGAGTCGAGAGCAGTACTTC.

CDR3 sequence reads: CASSSPGVGTDTQYF. CDR3 nucleotides: TGTGCCAGCAGTTCCCCGGGAGTAGGCACAGATACGCAGTATTTT. This chain joins TRBV6-5 and TRBJ2-3; a weak D match, TRBD2 (6 bases). The length of the CDR3 is 15 residues. The V end lost 4 bases, the J end lost 1 base, and 12 bases lay between the germline ends. Germline V gene sequence: CDR1 MNHEY, CDR2 SVGAGI.

The rearrangement links TRBV10-3 to TRBJ2-2; 8 nucleotides agree with TRBD2. The germline V gene has CDR1 ENHRY and CDR2 SYGVKD. The length of the CDR3 is 15 residues. V was pared by 8 bases and J by 0 bases, with 5 bases of the junction left unmatched. The CDR3 nucleotides are TGTGCCATCGGAAATAGCGGGGCGAACACCGGGGAGCTGTTTTTT. Translating gives CAIGNSGANTGELFF.

The chain recombines TRBV11-2 with TRBJ1-2; D is uncertain. CDR1 and CDR2 from the germline V gene are SGHAT and FQNNGV. With 5 bases removed from V and 3 bases from J, the gap between germline ends came to 16 bases. The CDR3 is 15 residues long. Here the CDR3 DNA reads TGTGCCAGCAGCCCAACCCAAAGGTCGGACTATGGCTACACCTTC. Its translation: CASSPTQRSDYGYTF.

CDR3 nucleotides: TGTGCCAGCGGACACAGGGTGGTCACAGATACGCAGTATTTT. Translation gives CASGHRVVTDTQYF. The gene calls are TRBV27 and TRBJ2-3; weak D call: TRBD1 (6 bases). CDR3 size: 14 residues. Trimming removed 8 bases at V and 2 bases at J, with 14 bases between. Germline loops: CDR1 MNHEY, CDR2 SMNVEV (reference sequence).

V and J are TRBV29-1 and TRBJ2-3; TRBD1 might be the D (5 bases). Germline loops: CDR1 SQVTM, CDR2 ANQGSEA. V was pared by 5 bases and J by 3 bases, with 9 bases between. The CDR3 is 12 amino acids. DNA for the CDR3: TGCAGCGTTCTTTCAGGGACAGATACGCAGTATTTT. Protein sequence: CSVLSGTDTQYF.

The CDR3 here is CASLTGLMNTEAFF. As DNA, the CDR3 is TGTGCCAGCCTAACGGGACTCATGAACACTGAAGCTTTCTTT. This chain connects TRBV6-1 to TRBJ1-1; D possibly corresponds to TRBD1 (5 bases). Per the germline V gene, CDR1 is MNHNS and CDR2 is SASEGT. Trimming left V 8 bases short and J 0 bases short, with 13 bases between. The CDR3 runs to 14 residues.

The DNA of the CDR3 is TGTGCCATCAGTGAAGCTATGGCCTACGAGCAGTACTTC. It specifies CAISEAMAYEQYF. V usage is TRBV10-3 and J usage is TRBJ2-7; D not certain. CDR1 ENHRY and CDR2 SYGVKD come from the germline V gene. Trimming stripped 3 bases from V and 2 bases from J, with 8 bases between. This CDR3 comprises 13 residues.

This clone has only one observation. The chain recombines TRBV7-9 with TRBJ2-3; 8 bases align to TRBD1. The CDR3 is 15 residues long. Germline values: CDR1 SEHNR, CDR2 FQNEAQ (reference sequence). With V trimmed by 5 bases and J by 1 base, 5 bases remained unmatched. CDR3 DNA sequence: TGTGCCAGCAGCCCGACAGGGGCGGGCACAGATACGCAGTATTTT. Translation gives CASSPTGAGTDTQYF.

V gene TRBV29-1 combines with J gene TRBJ2-7, with TRBD2 matching over 9 bases. CDR1 SQVTM and CDR2 ANQGSEA come from the germline V gene. The V and J ends lost 5 bases and 0 bases, in that order; junction bases with no gene match: 2. CDR3 length equals 13 residues. CDR3: CSVLTSGSYEQYF. DNA of the CDR3: TGCAGCGTTCTGACTAGCGGCTCCTACGAGCAGTACTTC.

V is TRBV4-3 and J is TRBJ2-5; no firm D call. V was trimmed by 1 base and J by 5 bases, leaving 14 bases between them. The germline gives CDR1 LGHNA, CDR2 YSLEER. This CDR3 is 15 amino acids long. The CDR3 spells CASSQGMGSSETQYF. CDR3 DNA: TGCGCCAGCAGCCAAGGGATGGGGTCTTCGGAGACCCAGTACTTC.

This chain joins TRBV6-5 and TRBJ1-1; 7 bases line up with TRBD1. The germline gives CDR1 MNHEY, CDR2 SVGAGI. The CDR3 loop spans 16 amino acids. After removal of 2 bases from V and 1 base from J, the junction contained 7 bases not matched to a gene. The chain's CDR3 is CASSYLKTGRNTEAFF. The CDR3 DNA sequence: TGTGCCAGCAGTTACCTTAAGACAGGGCGGAACACTGAAGCTTTCTTT.

This clone was recorded a few times. The rearrangement uses TRBV12-5 and TRBJ2-7, with unresolved D. Per the germline V gene, CDR1 is LGHNT and CDR2 is FRNRAP. The CDR3 is 12 residues long. The V end was cut by 1 base, the J end by 7 bases, with 8 bases between. CDR3 amino acids: CASGLDVDEQYF. The CDR3 DNA reads TGTGCTAGTGGTTTGGATGTTGATGAGCAGTACTTC.

The J gene is TRBJ2-4, the V gene TRBV2; D gene ambiguous. Between the trimmed V and J ends, which lost 3 bases and 2 bases, there was a span of 5 bases. Germline CDR1 is SNHLY and CDR2 is FYNNEI. There are 13 residues in the CDR3. This CDR3 is CASSDSPKNIQYF. CDR3 coding DNA: TGTGCCAGCAGTGATTCTCCCAAAAACATTCAGTACTTC.

This sequence joins TRBV5-4 and TRBJ2-7; D is unresolved. The CDR3 loop spans 12 amino acids. Germline V lookup: CDR1 SGHNT, CDR2 YYREEE (reference sequence). The V end was cut by 0 bases, the J end by 2 bases, with 3 bases between. The CDR3 DNA follows: TGTGCCAGCAGCTTGGGGGCCTACGAGCAGTACTTC. This gives the protein CASSLGAYEQYF.

V gene TRBV11-2 combines with J gene TRBJ2-7; the match to TRBD2 covers 9 bases. The V and J ends lost 0 bases and 6 bases, in that order; junction bases with no gene match: 12. The germline V gene has CDR1 SGHAT and CDR2 FQNNGV. CDR3 size: 17 residues. CDR3: CASSLDPVSGRPSEQYF. For the CDR3, the DNA is TGTGCCAGCAGCTTAGATCCGGTTAGCGGGAGACCCTCCGAGCAGTACTTC.

The V call is TRBV6-1, the J call TRBJ1-2; D unclear. This CDR3 comprises 13 residues. Trimming left V 7 bases short and J 5 bases short, with 14 bases between. In germline, CDR1 is MNHNS, CDR2 SASEGT. The CDR3 nucleotides read TGTGCCAGCACCCCGGCAGGAACGTATGGCTACACCTTC. Translating it yields CASTPAGTYGYTF.

The gene calls are TRBV6-6 and TRBJ2-7, with TRBD2 matching 7 bases. Germline V gene sequence: CDR1 MNHNY, CDR2 SVGAGI (reference sequence). V gave up 6 bases and J gave up 6 bases; unmatched junction bases: 11. The CDR3 has 14 residues. The CDR3 protein is CASSPGGARAEQYF. CDR3 nucleotides: TGTGCCAGCAGCCCGGGAGGAGCTCGTGCCGAGCAGTACTTC.

The V call is TRBV29-1, the J call TRBJ1-4; the match to TRBD1 covers 7 bases. The germline gives CDR1 SQVTM, CDR2 ANQGSEA. The CDR3 runs 14 residues. Trimming cost V 4 bases and J 7 bases; bases outside gene matches: 9. Here the CDR3 reads CSVGQGGMGEKLFF. In DNA, the CDR3 is TGCAGCGTTGGACAAGGGGGCATGGGTGAAAAACTGTTTTTT. The full variable domain, completed using reference TRBV29-1 and TRBJ1-4, is SAVISQKPSRDICQRGTSLTIQCQVDSQVTMMFWYRQQPGQSLTLIATANQGSEATYESGFVIDKFPISRPNLTFSTLTVSNMSPEDSSIYLCSVGQGGMGEKLFFGSGTQLSVL.

V is TRBV27 and J is TRBJ2-7, with a tentative D call TRBD1 (7 bases). This CDR3 contains 15 residues. V was trimmed by 5 bases and J by 0 bases, leaving 14 bases between them. Per germline, CDR1 MNHEY and CDR2 SMNVEV (reference sequence). The CDR3 nucleotides read TGTGCCAGCAGTGAGGGCGGGACAGTCTCCTACGAGCAGTACTTC. Translating it yields CASSEGGTVSYEQYF.

On this clone: The junction shows a germline mismatch at one end, possibly a read error. This chain connects TRBV6-5 to TRBJ1-2, with D perhaps matching TRBD1 (6 bases). The CDR3 consists of 15 residues. Germline CDR1 reads MNHEY; CDR2 reads SVGAGI. CDR3 nucleotides: TGTGCCAGCAGTTACTCGGACAGCTCTAACTATGGCTTCACCTTC. This translates into CASSYSDSSNYGFTF.

The V call is TRBV5-4, the J call TRBJ2-2; TRBD1 matches 11 bases. Germline V gene lookup returns CDR1 SGHNT and CDR2 YYREEE (reference sequence). CDR3 size: 16 residues. V gave up 2 bases and J gave up 4 bases; unmatched junction bases: 4. The CDR3 protein is CASSFPDRGRTGELFF. DNA of the CDR3: TGTGCCAGCAGCTTCCCGGACAGGGGGCGCACCGGGGAGCTGTTTTTT. Filled out from reference TRBV5-4 and TRBJ2-2, the complete variable domain reads ETGVTQSPTHLIKTRGQQVTLRCSSQSGHNTVSWYQQALGQGPQFIFQYYREEENGRGNFPPRFSGLQFPNYSSELNVNALELDDSALYLCASSFPDRGRTGELFFGEGSRLTVL.

This chain connects TRBV12-5 to TRBJ1-6; TRBD1 matches 7 bases. This CDR3 contains 14 residues. The ends lost 6 bases at V and 7 bases at J; junction bases unmatched: 6. In germline, CDR1 is LGHNT, CDR2 FRNRAP. CDR3 bases: TGTGCTAGTGGGACCGGGACAGAAAATTCACCCCTCCACTTT. Amino acid sequence: CASGTGTENSPLHF.

The chain carries TRBV5-1 and TRBJ2-7; 9 positions agree with TRBD1. The germline CDR1 and CDR2 sequences are SGHRS and YFSETQ. This CDR3 comprises 15 residues. Germline trimming cut 8 bases from V and 0 bases from J; bases unmatched to any gene: 9. The CDR3 nucleotides read TGCGCCAGTGGTTCTGGACAGGGGACCTCCTACGAGCAGTACTTC. Translated: CASGSGQGTSYEQYF.